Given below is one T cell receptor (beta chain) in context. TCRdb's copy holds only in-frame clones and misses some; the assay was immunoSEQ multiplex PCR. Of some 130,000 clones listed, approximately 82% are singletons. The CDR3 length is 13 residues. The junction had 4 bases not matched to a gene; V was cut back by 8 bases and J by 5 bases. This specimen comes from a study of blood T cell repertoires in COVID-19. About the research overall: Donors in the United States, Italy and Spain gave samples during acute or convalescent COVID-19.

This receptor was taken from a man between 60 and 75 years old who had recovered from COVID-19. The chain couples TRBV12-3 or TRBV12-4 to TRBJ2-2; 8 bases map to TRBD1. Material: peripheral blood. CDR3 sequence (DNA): TGTGCCAGCGGTACAGGGGGGACCGGGGAGCTGTTTTTT. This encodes CASGTGGTGELFF.